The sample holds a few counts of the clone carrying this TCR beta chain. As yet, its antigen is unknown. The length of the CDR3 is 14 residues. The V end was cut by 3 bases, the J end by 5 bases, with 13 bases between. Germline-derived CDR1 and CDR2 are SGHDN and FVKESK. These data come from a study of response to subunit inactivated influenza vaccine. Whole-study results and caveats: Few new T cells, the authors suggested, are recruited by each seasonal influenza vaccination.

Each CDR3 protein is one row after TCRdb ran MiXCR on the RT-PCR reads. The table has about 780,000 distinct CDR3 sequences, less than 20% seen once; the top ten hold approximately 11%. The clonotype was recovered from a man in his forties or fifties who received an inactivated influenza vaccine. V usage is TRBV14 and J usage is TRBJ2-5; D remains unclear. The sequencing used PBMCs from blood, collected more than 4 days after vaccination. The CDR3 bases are TGTGCCAGCAGCCATGTGATCGGGTACGAGACCCAGTACTTC. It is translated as CASSHVIGYETQYF. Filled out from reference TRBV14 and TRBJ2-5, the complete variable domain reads EAGVTQFPSHSVIEKGQTVTLRCDPISGHDNLYWYRRVMGKEIKFLLHFVKESKQDESGMPNNRFLAERTGGTYSTLKVQPAELEDSGVYFCASSHVIGYETQYFGPGTRLLVL.